Each of the 28 T cell receptor beta chains below was sequenced from the same sample in a study of T cell responses to AZD1222 COVID-19 vaccine. Assay: immunoSEQ multiplex PCR; the TCRdb copy retains only in-frame clones and omits some. The table has 150,000 to 170,000 clones, more than 90% seen once. The input for sequencing was peripheral blood, taken on day 0 of AZD1222 vaccination. The receptors stem from an adult in good health.

This chain links TRBV7-2 with TRBJ2-1, with TRBD1 matching 8 bases. V trimming: 4 bases; J trimming: 6 bases; junction bases outside the gene matches: 14. Per the germline V gene, CDR1 is SGHTA and CDR2 is FQGNSA. CDR3 length: 17 residues. In DNA form, the CDR3 reads TGTGCCAGCAGCTCCCATCCGACAGGGGTCCTTTTCAATGAGCAGTTCTTC. Its translation is CASSSHPTGVLFNEQFF.

This clone occurred once. The chain joins TRBV30 to TRBJ1-5; possibly TRBD1 for D (5 bases). Trimming pared 5 bases from V and 11 bases from J, leaving 19 bases between. The V gene's germline CDR1 is GTSNPN and CDR2 SVGIG (reference sequence). The CDR3 length is 13 residues. The CDR3 bases are TGTGCCTGGGGTGAGGGGACGCGGATGGCCCAGCATTTT. Amino acids: CAWGEGTRMAQHF.

V gene TRBV5-8 combines with J gene TRBJ1-5; 9 nucleotides agree with TRBD1. Germline lookup yields CDR1 SGHTS and CDR2 YDEGEE. The CDR3 contains 15 residues. The V segment lost 2 bases and the J segment 3 bases; nucleotides outside the gene matches: 3. In DNA, the CDR3 is TGTGCCAGCAGCTTACAGGGGGCGGACAATCAGCCCCAGCATTTT. It codes for CASSLQGADNQPQHF.

A word on this clone: The same CDR3 is also encoded by other DNA sequences in this sample. The V gene is TRBV30, the J gene TRBJ1-5; D perhaps matches TRBD1 (5 bases). Germline V lookup: CDR1 GTSNPN, CDR2 SVGIG (reference sequence). Trimming shortened V by 0 bases and J by 5 bases, and 14 bases separated the two germline ends. This CDR3 is built from 15 residues. CDR3 in amino acids: CAWSVRGLGDQPQHF. DNA for the CDR3: TGTGCCTGGAGTGTACGAGGGCTGGGGGATCAGCCCCAGCATTTT.

Written as DNA, the CDR3 is TGTGCCAGCAGCCTTGAGTCGGCGCGGCTAGAAAGAGGAGAGACCCAGTACTTC. Residues: CASSLESARLERGETQYF. The V call is TRBV3-1 (or the pseudogene TRBV3-2), the J call TRBJ2-5, with D unclear. The germline V gene encodes CDR1 LGHDT and CDR2 YNNKEL (reference sequence). V dropped 4 bases and J dropped 4 bases, with 25 bases sitting between them. The CDR3 is made up of 18 amino acids.

The rearrangement joins TRBV7-2 to TRBJ1-3, with D possibly matching TRBD1 (5 bases). Looked up from germline, CDR1 is SGHTA and CDR2 is FQGNSA. Trimming took off 4 bases at V and 1 base at J, with 11 bases between the two ends. The CDR3 consists of 15 residues. In DNA form, the CDR3 reads TGTGCCAGCAGCTCCCCGGGGGGTTCTGGAAACACCATATATTTT. Amino acid sequence: CASSSPGGSGNTIYF.

V usage is TRBV13 and J usage is TRBJ2-2; D perhaps matches TRBD1 (6 bases). This CDR3 spans 16 amino acids. Trimming shortened V by 4 bases and J by 1 base, and 13 bases separated the two germline ends. Germline CDR1 PRHDT, CDR2 FYEKMQ (reference sequence). CDR3 sequence reads: CASSSQGLWNTGELFF. Here the CDR3 DNA reads TGTGCCAGCAGCTCTCAGGGGCTTTGGAACACCGGGGAGCTGTTTTTT.

The chain carries TRBV27 and TRBJ2-6, with TRBD1 matching 8 bases. CDR1 is MNHEY and CDR2 is SMNVEV in the germline V gene (reference sequence). After removal of 5 bases from V and 0 bases from J, the junction contained 6 bases not matched to a gene. The length of the CDR3 is 17 residues. The CDR3: CASSPGQGLSGANVLTF. CDR3 DNA: TGTGCCAGCAGTCCCGGACAGGGCCTCTCTGGGGCCAACGTCCTGACTTTC.

The chain has TRBV6-2 or TRBV6-3 and TRBJ1-2; D is unclear. This CDR3 comprises 13 residues. Germline V gene lookup returns CDR1 MNHEY and CDR2 SVGEGT. V was clipped by 0 bases and J by 5 bases, with 7 bases between them. The CDR3, as DNA: TGTGCCAGCAGTTACTCGACACAATATGGCTACACCTTC. It codes for CASSYSTQYGYTF.

The chain couples TRBV5-5 to TRBJ1-2; D call uncertain. The CDR3 spans 14 residues. Germline CDR1 and CDR2: SGHKS and YYEKEE (reference sequence). With 0 bases removed from V and 5 bases from J, the gap between germline ends came to 11 bases. The CDR3 sequence is CASSLVIREYGYTF. The CDR3 DNA follows: TGTGCCAGCAGCTTGGTGATACGAGAGTATGGCTACACCTTC.

This clone occurred once. The chain joins TRBV13 to TRBJ1-6; D gene unclear. CDR3 size: 17 residues. Germline V gene sequence: CDR1 PRHDT, CDR2 FYEKMQ (reference sequence). Trimming removed 5 bases at V and 7 bases at J, with 21 bases between. Here the CDR3 DNA reads TGTGCCAGCAGCCCTCCGGACCAACGACCACTAAATTCACCCCTCCACTTT. This sequence encodes CASSPPDQRPLNSPLHF.

The rearrangement joins TRBV7-9 to TRBJ1-1, with D possibly being TRBD1 (6 bases). From germline, CDR1 is SEHNR and CDR2 FQNEAQ (reference sequence). V gave up 2 bases and J gave up 4 bases, with 14 bases separating them. The CDR3 loop spans 15 amino acids. CDR3 in amino acids: CASSLRGESGTEAFF. CDR3 in DNA: TGTGCCAGCAGCTTAAGGGGGGAGTCGGGCACTGAAGCTTTCTTT.

This clone has only one observation. This sequence joins TRBV2 and TRBJ1-5; no reliable D call. The CDR3 consists of 12 residues. With 2 bases removed from V and 7 bases from J, the gap between germline ends came to 6 bases. Germline V gene sequence: CDR1 SNHLY, CDR2 FYNNEI. The CDR3 DNA follows: TGTGCCAGCAGTGAATGGGAACAGCCCCAGCATTTT. Its protein product is CASSEWEQPQHF.

The V and J genes are TRBV20-1 and TRBJ1-2; D is perhaps TRBD1 (5 bases). Per germline, CDR1 DFQATT and CDR2 SNEGSKA (reference sequence). This CDR3 is 11 amino acids long. The germline V and J ends were trimmed by 3 bases and 8 bases, with 10 bases remaining between them. CDR3 in amino acids: CSARGGGGYTF. In DNA, the CDR3 is TGCAGTGCTAGGGGGGGAGGAGGCTACACCTTC.

The chain uses TRBV2 and TRBJ2-7; D not resolved. The CDR3 is 11 residues long. The V gene lost 3 bases and the J gene lost 5 bases, with 5 bases spanning the gap. Germline CDR1 SNHLY, CDR2 FYNNEI. The CDR3 protein is CASSDMDEQYF. In DNA, the CDR3 is TGTGCCAGCAGTGACATGGACGAGCAGTACTTC. The complete variable domain, with remaining parts taken from reference TRBV2 and TRBJ2-7, reads EPEVTQTPSHQVTQMGQEVILRCVPISNHLYFYWYRQILGQKVEFLVSFYNNEISEKSEIFDDQFSVERPDGSNFTLKIRSTKLEDSAMYFCASSDMDEQYFGPGTRLTVT.

The V and J genes are TRBV7-2 and TRBJ2-5, with D possibly TRBD1 on 6 matching bases. The CDR3 consists of 14 residues. The V gene's germline CDR1 is SGHTA and CDR2 FQGNSA. V was trimmed by 4 bases and J by 5 bases, leaving 14 bases between them. The CDR3 reads CASSSDWGRETQYF. CDR3 sequence (DNA): TGTGCCAGCAGCTCCGACTGGGGGCGGGAGACCCAGTACTTC.

V and J are TRBV27 and TRBJ1-3, with D perhaps matching TRBD1 (5 bases). The germline V gene encodes CDR1 MNHEY and CDR2 SMNVEV (reference sequence). V lost 6 bases and J 0 bases, leaving 18 bases between the germline ends. The CDR3 extends over 17 amino acids. In DNA, the CDR3 is TGTGCCAGCAGCCGCTCGGGACTCTTGGACTCTGGAAACACCATATATTTT. This gives the protein CASSRSGLLDSGNTIYF.

The chain couples TRBV19 to TRBJ1-2; the D is unclear. Germline-derived CDR1 and CDR2 are LNHDA and SQIVND (reference sequence). CDR3 size: 11 residues. Trimming left V 6 bases short and J 9 bases short, with 11 bases between. CDR3 amino acids: CASRVRQSYTF. In nucleotides, the CDR3 is TGTGCCAGTAGAGTCAGGCAAAGCTACACCTTC.

The chain is built from TRBV4-1 and TRBJ1-5; D uncertain. The germline V gene has CDR1 MGHRA and CDR2 YSYEKL. The CDR3 totals 15 residues. Between the trimmed V and J ends, which lost 4 bases and 7 bases, there was a span of 17 bases. In DNA form, the CDR3 reads TGCGCCAGCAGCCCGGGCCCTACTTCCAGCCAGCCCCAGCATTTT. This codes for CASSPGPTSSQPQHF.

The chain uses TRBV3-1 (or the pseudogene TRBV3-2) and TRBJ1-1, with a possible D match to TRBD1 (6 bases). The V end was cut by 4 bases, the J end by 1 base, with 19 bases between. This CDR3 comprises 17 residues. Per the germline V gene, CDR1 is LGHDT and CDR2 is YNNKEL (reference sequence). The CDR3: CASSPTLGQGPNTEAFF. The CDR3 nucleotides read TGTGCCAGCAGCCCGACCCTGGGGCAGGGGCCGAACACTGAAGCTTTCTTT.

The gene calls are TRBV5-4 and TRBJ2-1; possibly TRBD2 for D (7 bases). Germline V gives CDR1 SGHNT, CDR2 YYREEE (reference sequence). V lost 1 base, J lost 8 bases, and 13 bases lay in between. The CDR3 consists of 14 residues. CDR3 coding DNA: TGTGCCAGCAGCTTGAGGGGGGGGAACGATGAGCAGTTCTTC. Its translation is CASSLRGGNDEQFF.

Concerning this clone itself: Compared with germline, one end of the junction differs, possibly owing to a read error. The chain combines TRBV19 with TRBJ2-7; 10 bases are a match to TRBD2. CDR1 is LNHDA, CDR2 SQIVND, per germline (reference sequence). The CDR3 covers 12 residues. DNA for the CDR3: TGTGCCAGTAGAATAGCGGGAGGCGAGCAGTACTTC. Translating it yields CASRIAGGEQYF.

This clone was detected once. This chain uses TRBV4-3 with TRBJ1-2; no definite D call. Germline V lookup: CDR1 LGHNA, CDR2 YSLEER. The CDR3 runs 15 residues. The V end was cut by 0 bases, the J end by 1 base, with 9 bases between. The CDR3: CASSQEHLDNYGYTF. In DNA, the CDR3 is TGCGCCAGCAGCCAAGAGCATCTTGATAACTATGGCTACACCTTC.

V and J are TRBV5-1 and TRBJ1-1; D is ambiguous. The CDR3 extends over 14 amino acids. The germline V and J ends were trimmed by 4 bases and 2 bases, with 12 bases remaining between them. Germline-derived CDR1 and CDR2 are SGHRS and YFSETQ. The CDR3 sequence: CASSAGPQNTEAFF. CDR3 nucleotide sequence: TGCGCCAGCAGCGCCGGACCGCAAAACACTGAAGCTTTCTTT.

This clone occurred once. The chain recombines TRBV3-1 (or the pseudogene TRBV3-2) with TRBJ2-1; D call uncertain. Germline V lookup: CDR1 LGHDT, CDR2 YNNKEL (reference sequence). There are 14 residues in the CDR3. V lost 0 bases and J 6 bases, leaving 9 bases between the germline ends. CDR3 protein: CASSQELAVNEQFF. The CDR3 nucleotides read TGTGCCAGCAGCCAAGAGCTGGCGGTCAATGAGCAGTTCTTC.

With respect to this clone: One base away lies a much larger clone, so this may be a sequencing read error. V is TRBV7-2 and J is TRBJ2-3; D not resolved. CDR1 and CDR2 from the germline V gene are SGHTA and FQGNSA. V gave up 1 base and J gave up 4 bases, with 6 bases separating them. The CDR3 is made up of 13 amino acids. CDR3 sequence reads: CASSLGWADTQYF. DNA of the CDR3: TGTGCCAGCAGCTTAGGGTGGGCAGATACGCAGTATTTT. Variable domain in full (rest from reference TRBV7-2 and TRBJ2-3): GAGVSQSPSNKVTEKGKDVELRCDPISGHTALYWYRQSLGQGLEFLIYFQGNSAPDKSGLPSDRFSAERTGGSVSTLTIQRTQQEDSAVYLCASSLGWADTQYFGPGTRLTVL.

The V and J genes are TRBV19 and TRBJ1-4; TRBD1 aligns across 8 bases. V was clipped by 1 base and J by 11 bases; unmatched bases: 9. The CDR3 covers 15 residues. The germline gives CDR1 LNHDA, CDR2 SQIVND (reference sequence). The CDR3 coding sequence is TGTGCCAGTAGTATAGGTGCAGGGGGCTTAGATAAACTGTTTTTT. This sequence encodes CASSIGAGGLDKLFF.

The chain employs TRBV9 and TRBJ2-5, with TRBD2 matching over 8 bases. CDR3 length: 15 residues. Trimming at V came to 0 bases and at J to 4 bases, leaving 5 bases not matched to a gene. Germline V gene sequence: CDR1 SGDLS, CDR2 YYNGEE. The CDR3 is CASSVGMAGGETQYF. The DNA for the CDR3 is TGTGCCAGCAGCGTAGGGATGGCGGGAGGAGAGACCCAGTACTTC.